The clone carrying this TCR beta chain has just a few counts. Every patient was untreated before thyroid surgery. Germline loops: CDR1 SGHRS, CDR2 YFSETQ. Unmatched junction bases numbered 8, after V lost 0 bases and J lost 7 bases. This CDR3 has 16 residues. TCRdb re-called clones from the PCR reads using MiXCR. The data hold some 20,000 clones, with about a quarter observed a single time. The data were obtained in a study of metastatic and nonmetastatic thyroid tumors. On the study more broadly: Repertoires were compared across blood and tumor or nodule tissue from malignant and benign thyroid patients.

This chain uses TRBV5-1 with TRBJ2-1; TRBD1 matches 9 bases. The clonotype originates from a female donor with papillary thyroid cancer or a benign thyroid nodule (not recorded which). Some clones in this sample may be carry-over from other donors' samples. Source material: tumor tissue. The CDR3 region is CASSLEQGARSNEQFF. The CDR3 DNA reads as TGCGCCAGCAGCTTGGAACAGGGGGCTAGGTCGAATGAGCAGTTCTTC.